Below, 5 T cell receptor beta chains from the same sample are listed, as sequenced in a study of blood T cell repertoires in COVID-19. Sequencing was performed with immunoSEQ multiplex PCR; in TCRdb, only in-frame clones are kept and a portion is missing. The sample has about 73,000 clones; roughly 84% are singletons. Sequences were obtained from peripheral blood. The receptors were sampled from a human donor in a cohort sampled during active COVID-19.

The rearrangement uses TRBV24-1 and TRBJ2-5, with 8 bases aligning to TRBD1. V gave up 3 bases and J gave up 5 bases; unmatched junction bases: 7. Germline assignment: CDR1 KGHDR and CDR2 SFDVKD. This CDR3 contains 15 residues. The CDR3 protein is CATSDPTGAGETQYF. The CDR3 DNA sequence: TGTGCCACCAGTGATCCGACAGGGGCGGGTGAGACCCAGTACTTC.

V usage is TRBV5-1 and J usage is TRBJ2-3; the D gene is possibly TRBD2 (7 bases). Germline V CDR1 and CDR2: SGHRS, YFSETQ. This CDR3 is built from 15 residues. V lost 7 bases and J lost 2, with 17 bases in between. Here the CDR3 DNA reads TGCGCCAGCGGCTATGGGGGGGCCTTCACAGATACGCAGTATTTT. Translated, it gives CASGYGGAFTDTQYF.

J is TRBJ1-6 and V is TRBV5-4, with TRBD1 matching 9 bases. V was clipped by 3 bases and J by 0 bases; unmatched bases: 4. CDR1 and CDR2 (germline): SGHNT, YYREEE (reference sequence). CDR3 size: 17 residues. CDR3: CASSSGTGSSYNSPLHF. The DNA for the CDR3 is TGTGCCAGCAGCTCCGGGACAGGGAGCTCCTATAATTCACCCCTCCACTTT.

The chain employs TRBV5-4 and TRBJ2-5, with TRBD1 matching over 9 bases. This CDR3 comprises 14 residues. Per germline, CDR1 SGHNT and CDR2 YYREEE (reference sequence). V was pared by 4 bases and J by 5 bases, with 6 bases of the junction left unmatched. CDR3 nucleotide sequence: TGTGCCAGCAGCGCGGGGACAGGGAGGGAGACCCAGTACTTC. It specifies CASSAGTGRETQYF.

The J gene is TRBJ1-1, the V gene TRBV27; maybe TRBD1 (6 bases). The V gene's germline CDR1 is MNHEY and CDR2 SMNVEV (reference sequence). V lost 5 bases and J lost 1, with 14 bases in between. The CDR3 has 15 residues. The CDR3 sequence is CASSIHMTGNTEAFF. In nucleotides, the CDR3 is TGTGCCAGCAGTATCCATATGACAGGGAACACTGAAGCTTTCTTT.